The next 22 T cell receptor beta chains were all read from a single sample in a study of blood T cell repertoires in COVID-19. TCRdb's copy holds only in-frame clones and misses some; the assay was immunoSEQ multiplex PCR. The data contain under 250,000 clones, 85% of them seen just once; the ten biggest clones take up approximately 8.2%. Input material: PBMCs or T cells enriched from blood (not recorded which). These receptors were obtained from a woman aged 45-60 years with acute COVID-19.

V usage is TRBV4-3 and J usage is TRBJ1-5; D gene unclear. V lost 0 bases and J 7 bases, leaving 7 bases between the germline ends. Germline V gene lookup returns CDR1 LGHNA and CDR2 YSLEER. The CDR3 covers 13 residues. In DNA form, the CDR3 reads TGCGCCAGCAGCCAAGATCGAGGGCAGCCCCAGCATTTT. Amino acids: CASSQDRGQPQHF.

This clone has only a few counts. The chain has TRBV27 and TRBJ1-2; 9 positions match TRBD1. CDR3 size: 13 residues. Germline loops: CDR1 MNHEY, CDR2 SMNVEV (reference sequence). The ends lost 4 bases at V and 4 bases at J; junction bases unmatched: 1. CDR3 coding DNA: TGTGCCAGCAGTTCGACAGGGGGCTATGGCTACACCTTC. Its translation: CASSSTGGYGYTF.

The V and J genes are TRBV7-2 and TRBJ2-1; TRBD2 matches 9 bases. Per germline, CDR1 SGHTA and CDR2 FQGNSA. Trimming at V came to 2 bases and at J to 4 bases, leaving 6 bases not matched to a gene. The CDR3 consists of 16 residues. The CDR3 nucleotides read TGTGCCAGCAGCTTACGAAGCGGGGGGCCTTACAATGAGCAGTTCTTC. Encoded protein: CASSLRSGGPYNEQFF.

This sequence joins TRBV7-9 and TRBJ1-1; D not certain. This CDR3 region has 13 residues. The V end was cut by 0 bases, the J end by 8 bases, with 10 bases between. CDR1 and CDR2 from the germline V gene are SEHNR and FQNEAQ (reference sequence). CDR3 sequence (DNA): TGTGCCAGCAGCTTAGCAGGGAGCCCCGAAGCTTTCTTT. Amino acid sequence: CASSLAGSPEAFF.

The chain links TRBV30 to TRBJ1-2, with TRBD1 identical over 7 bases. Germline V gene lookup returns CDR1 GTSNPN and CDR2 SVGIG (reference sequence). The CDR3 extends over 11 amino acids. J was trimmed by 6 bases and V by 2 bases; bases with no gene match: 0. As DNA, the CDR3 is TGTGCCTGGAGTCAGGGGGATGGCTACACCTTC. Its translation is CAWSQGDGYTF.

To note about this clone: At one end, the junction sequence differs from germline, possibly due to a read error. This chain connects TRBV7-9 to TRBJ1-4; D might be TRBD1 (6 bases). The CDR3 loop spans 10 amino acids. CDR1 and CDR2 from the germline V gene are SEHNR and FQNEAQ (reference sequence). The CDR3: CASSGQILIF. The DNA of the CDR3 is TGTGCCAGCAGCGGACAGATCCTGATCTTT.

V usage is TRBV6-6 and J usage is TRBJ1-1; 12 nucleotides agree with TRBD1. This CDR3 has 16 amino acids. Germline V CDR1 and CDR2: MNHNY, SVGAGI (reference sequence). With V trimmed by 6 bases and J by 4 bases, 9 bases remained unmatched. CDR3 loop: CASRPRDRGLPTEAFF. DNA of the CDR3: TGTGCCAGCAGGCCCCGGGACAGGGGGCTTCCCACTGAAGCTTTCTTT.

The rearrangement links TRBV2 to TRBJ1-5; D unresolved. Trimming pared 6 bases from V and 8 bases from J, leaving 17 bases between. Germline V gene sequence: CDR1 SNHLY, CDR2 FYNNEI. The CDR3 is 14 residues long. This CDR3 is CASRANSGWKPQHF. For the CDR3, the DNA is TGTGCCAGCAGGGCTAACAGCGGTTGGAAGCCCCAGCATTTT. The full variable domain, its missing parts supplied by reference TRBV2 and TRBJ1-5, is EPEVTQTPSHQVTQMGQEVILRCVPISNHLYFYWYRQILGQKVEFLVSFYNNEISEKSEIFDDQFSVERPDGSNFTLKIRSTKLEDSAMYFCASRANSGWKPQHFGDGTRLSIL.

The chain is built from TRBV7-2 and TRBJ2-3, with 7 bases matching TRBD1. The CDR3 extends over 15 amino acids. V shed 4 bases and J 4 bases; nucleotides not matched to a gene: 8. The germline gives CDR1 SGHTA, CDR2 FQGNSA. This CDR3 reads CASSSEQGIADTQYF. As DNA, the CDR3 is TGTGCCAGCAGCTCCGAACAGGGGATCGCAGATACGCAGTATTTT. The full variable domain, rest sourced from reference TRBV7-2 and TRBJ2-3, is GAGVSQSPSNKVTEKGKDVELRCDPISGHTALYWYRQSLGQGLEFLIYFQGNSAPDKSGLPSDRFSAERTGGSVSTLTIQRTQQEDSAVYLCASSSEQGIADTQYFGPGTRLTVL.

This clone has more than one count but fewer than ten. The rearrangement joins TRBV30 to TRBJ2-5; a weak D match, TRBD2 (6 bases). Between the trimmed V and J ends, which lost 2 bases and 5 bases, there was a span of 18 bases. This CDR3 region has 15 residues. Germline values: CDR1 GTSNPN, CDR2 SVGIG (reference sequence). The chain's CDR3 is CAWSSLGGILETQYF. The CDR3 nucleotides read TGTGCCTGGAGTTCCCTTGGCGGGATTTTGGAGACCCAGTACTTC.

The chain employs TRBV7-9 and TRBJ1-2; unclear D gene. CDR3 length: 14 residues. Germline-derived CDR1 and CDR2 are SEHNR and FQNEAQ (reference sequence). The germline V and J ends were trimmed by 1 base and 1 base, with 7 bases remaining between them. This chain's CDR3 is CASSLGRVNYGYTF. In DNA, the CDR3 is TGTGCCAGCAGCTTAGGTCGGGTTAACTATGGCTACACCTTC.

This clone has a single count. The chain combines TRBV5-1 with TRBJ1-2, with 9 positions matching TRBD1. V was clipped by 4 bases and J by 7 bases; unmatched bases: 11. CDR3 length: 15 residues. Germline assignment: CDR1 SGHRS and CDR2 YFSETQ. The CDR3 nucleotides are TGCGCCAGCAGCCCTTCTCCGGGACAGGGACGTGGCTACACCTTC. It yields the protein CASSPSPGQGRGYTF.

The rearrangement joins TRBV7-2 to TRBJ1-1; D is possibly TRBD1 (5 bases). Trimming took 2 bases from V and 0 from J, leaving 16 bases between them. The germline CDR1 and CDR2 sequences are SGHTA and FQGNSA. The CDR3 spans 17 residues. The CDR3 spells CASSLSSGGILNTEAFF. The CDR3 nucleotides are TGTGCCAGCAGCTTATCCTCGGGGGGGATATTGAACACTGAAGCTTTCTTT.

The chain couples TRBV13 to TRBJ1-2; 7 positions agree with TRBD1. J was trimmed by 4 bases and V by 5 bases; bases with no gene match: 7. This CDR3 has 14 amino acids. Per the germline V gene, CDR1 is PRHDT and CDR2 is FYEKMQ (reference sequence). DNA of the CDR3: TGTGCCAGCAGCGAGAGAGGGGGCCCCTATGGCTACACCTTC. It specifies CASSERGGPYGYTF.

This sequence joins TRBV7-6 and TRBJ1-4, with TRBD1 identical over 10 bases. Germline trimming cut 4 bases from V and 5 bases from J; bases unmatched to any gene: 7. The CDR3 is made up of 16 amino acids. Germline assignment: CDR1 SGHVS and CDR2 FNYEAQ. The CDR3 protein is CASSSPAGQGNEKLFF. The CDR3 DNA is TGTGCCAGCAGCTCCCCCGCGGGACAGGGGAATGAAAAACTGTTTTTT. The whole variable domain, remainder taken from reference TRBV7-6 and TRBJ1-4, is GAGVSQSPRYKVTKRGQDVALRCDPISGHVSLYWYRQALGQGPEFLTYFNYEAQQDKSGLPNDRFSAERPEGSISTLTIQRTEQRDSAMYRCASSSPAGQGNEKLFFGSGTQLSVL.

This clone was observed a handful of times. The chain uses TRBV7-2 and TRBJ1-2; D is uncertain. Germline V gene data show CDR1 as SGHTA and CDR2 as FQGNSA. CDR3 size: 13 residues. The V end was cut by 2 bases, the J end by 8 bases, with 12 bases between. The CDR3 DNA is TGTGCCAGCAGCTTACGCGGGAAGGGAGGCTACACCTTC. It specifies CASSLRGKGGYTF.

The chain couples TRBV9 to TRBJ2-3; weak D call: TRBD1 (6 bases). V gave up 0 bases and J gave up 7 bases, with 15 bases separating them. The germline V gene encodes CDR1 SGDLS and CDR2 YYNGEE. This CDR3 contains 15 residues. The CDR3, as DNA: TGTGCCAGCAGCGTAGTGGACAGTTTGGCGAATACGCAGTATTTT. Its protein is CASSVVDSLANTQYF.

CDR3 amino acids: CASSYSRDRTYEQYF. In nucleotides, the CDR3 is TGTGCCAGCAGTTACTCAAGGGACAGAACCTACGAGCAGTACTTC. The chain couples TRBV6-5 to TRBJ2-7; 7 bases agree with TRBD1. Trimming cost V 0 bases and J 2 bases; bases outside gene matches: 4. Germline CDR1 is MNHEY and CDR2 is SVGAGI. The CDR3 consists of 15 residues.

This clone showed up just a few times. V and J are TRBV10-2 and TRBJ2-5; D is perhaps TRBD2 (6 bases). The germline CDR1 and CDR2 sequences are WSHSY and SAAADI. V was trimmed by 4 bases and J by 7 bases, leaving 19 bases between them. The CDR3 sequence is 15 residues long. The CDR3 DNA reads as TGCGCCAGCAGTGGGCCGACTAGAATGGTCGGGACCCAGTACTTC. It encodes CASSGPTRMVGTQYF.

In its sample, this clone was seen once. The chain employs TRBV29-1 and TRBJ1-5, with D tentatively TRBD1 (5 bases). Germline V gene data show CDR1 as SQVTM and CDR2 as ANQGSEA. The CDR3 consists of 14 residues. V was shortened by 6 bases and J by 1 base, with 13 bases between the two germline ends. CDR3 bases: TGCAGCGTGGGGGAGGGTTTAAGCAATCAGCCCCAGCATTTT. Translated, it gives CSVGEGLSNQPQHF.

This clone is a singleton in its sample. The rearrangement uses TRBV27 and TRBJ1-1; tentatively, D is TRBD1 (6 bases). This CDR3 is 14 amino acids long. Trimming pared 4 bases from V and 5 bases from J, leaving 14 bases between. Germline values: CDR1 MNHEY, CDR2 SMNVEV (reference sequence). CDR3 coding DNA: TGTGCCAGCAGTTGGCCGGGACACACAACTGAAGCTTTCTTT. It translates to CASSWPGHTTEAFF.

The J gene is TRBJ1-4, the V gene TRBV9; D gene uncertain. V gave up 4 bases and J gave up 8 bases, with 12 bases separating them. Germline-derived CDR1 and CDR2 are SGDLS and YYNGEE. The CDR3 length is 13 residues. The CDR3 coding sequence is TGTGCCAGCAGCCCAGGCCTAAGCGAAAAACTGTTTTTT. Residues: CASSPGLSEKLFF.